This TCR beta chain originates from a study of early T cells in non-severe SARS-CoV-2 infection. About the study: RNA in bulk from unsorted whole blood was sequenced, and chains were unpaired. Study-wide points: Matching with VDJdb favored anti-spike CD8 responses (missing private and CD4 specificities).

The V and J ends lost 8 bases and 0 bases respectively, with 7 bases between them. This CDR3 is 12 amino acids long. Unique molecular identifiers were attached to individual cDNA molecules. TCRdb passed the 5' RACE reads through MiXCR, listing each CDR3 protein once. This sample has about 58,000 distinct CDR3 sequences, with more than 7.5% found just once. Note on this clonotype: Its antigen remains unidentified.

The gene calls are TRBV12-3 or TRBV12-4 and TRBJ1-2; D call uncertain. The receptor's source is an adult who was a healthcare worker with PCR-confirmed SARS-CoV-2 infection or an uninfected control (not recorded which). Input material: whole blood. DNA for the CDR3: TGTGCCAGCCCGGGAGCTAACTATGGCTACACCTTC. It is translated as CASPGANYGYTF.